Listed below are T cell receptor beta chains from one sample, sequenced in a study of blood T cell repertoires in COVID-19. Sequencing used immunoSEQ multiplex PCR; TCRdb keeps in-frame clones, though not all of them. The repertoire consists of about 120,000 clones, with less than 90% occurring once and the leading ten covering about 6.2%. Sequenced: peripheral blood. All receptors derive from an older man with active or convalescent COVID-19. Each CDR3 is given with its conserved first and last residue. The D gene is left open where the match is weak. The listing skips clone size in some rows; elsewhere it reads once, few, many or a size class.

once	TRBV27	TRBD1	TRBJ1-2	CASSSDRARAGYTF	TGTGCCAGCAGTTCGGACAGGGCTCGTGCTGGCTACACCTTC
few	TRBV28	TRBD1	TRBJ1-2	CASSLLTGGSYGYTF	TGTGCCAGCAGTTTATTGACAGGGGGCAGCTATGGCTACACCTTC
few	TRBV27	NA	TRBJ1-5	CASRDPTGNSNQPQHF	TGTGCCAGCAGGGACCCGACAGGAAATAGCAATCAGCCCCAGCATTTT
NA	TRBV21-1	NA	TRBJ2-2	CASSKVFEGGGRRSGELFF	TGTGCCAGCAGCAAAGTATTCGAGGGCGGCGGGAGAAGGAGCGGGGAGCTGTTTTTT
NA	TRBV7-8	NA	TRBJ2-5	CASGTYSGAQETQYF	TGTGCCAGCGGTACATATAGCGGAGCCCAAGAGACCCAGTACTTC
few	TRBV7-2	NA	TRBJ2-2	CASRLRGTGELFF	TGTGCCAGCAGGTTGAGAGGGACCGGGGAGCTGTTTTTT
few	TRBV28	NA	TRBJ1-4	CASSSIQQGSNEKLFF	TGTGCCAGCAGTTCGATCCAACAGGGATCTAATGAAAAACTGTTTTTT
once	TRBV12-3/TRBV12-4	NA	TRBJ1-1	CASSGGLNTEAFF	TGTGCCAGCAGTGGGGGCCTAAACACTGAAGCTTTCTTT
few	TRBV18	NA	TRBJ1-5	CASSPEFTGQPQHF	TGTGCCAGCTCACCAGAGTTTACGGGTCAGCCCCAGCATTTT
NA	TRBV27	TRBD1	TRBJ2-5	CASSLLRTGVQETQYF	TGTGCCAGCAGTTTATTACGGACAGGGGTCCAAGAGACCCAGTACTTC
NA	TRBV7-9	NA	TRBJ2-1	CASSRGLSSYNEQFF	TGTGCCAGCAGCCGGGGACTCAGCTCCTACAATGAGCAGTTCTTC
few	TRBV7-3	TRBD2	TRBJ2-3	CASSRLLAGATQYF	TGTGCCAGCAGCCGGCTACTAGCGGGAGCAACGCAGTATTTT
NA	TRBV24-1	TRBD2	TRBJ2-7	CATSDPRAGASYEQYF	TGTGCCACCAGTGACCCCCGAGCGGGAGCGTCCTACGAGCAGTACTTC
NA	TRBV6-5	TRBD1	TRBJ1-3	CASRGTGGGGNTIYF	TGTGCCAGCAGAGGTACAGGGGGCGGTGGAAACACCATATATTTT
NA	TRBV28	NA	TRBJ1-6	CASSPAGRGSPLHF	TGTGCCAGCAGCCCCGCAGGGCGCGGTTCACCCCTCCACTTT
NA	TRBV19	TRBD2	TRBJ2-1	CASSLSGGYNGQFF	TGTGCCAGTAGCCTCTCCGGGGGGTACAATGGGCAGTTCTTC
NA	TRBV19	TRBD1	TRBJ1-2	CASSIRDRGSDGYTF	TGTGCCAGTAGTATAAGGGACAGGGGTTCTGATGGCTACACCTTC
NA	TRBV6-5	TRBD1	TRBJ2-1	CASRLGQGKRNEQFF	TGTGCCAGCAGGCTCGGACAGGGGAAACGGAATGAGCAGTTCTTC
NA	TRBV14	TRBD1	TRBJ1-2	CASSPGQGARYGYTF	TGTGCCAGCAGCCCGGGACAGGGGGCGCGATATGGCTACACCTTC
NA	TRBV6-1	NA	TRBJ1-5	CASSEHGQPQHF	TGTGCCAGCAGTGAACACGGTCAGCCCCAGCATTTT
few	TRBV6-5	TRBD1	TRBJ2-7	CASTPRGTGRYEQYF	TGTGCCAGCACCCCCCGCGGGACAGGGCGCTACGAGCAGTACTTC
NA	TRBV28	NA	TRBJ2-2	CASRRTVNTGELFF	TGTGCCAGCAGAAGGACAGTTAACACCGGGGAGCTGTTTTTT
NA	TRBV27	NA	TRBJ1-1	CASSHDSLNTEAFF	TGTGCCAGCAGTCATGACAGCTTGAACACTGAAGCTTTCTTT
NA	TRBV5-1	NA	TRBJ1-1	CASSPDSYTEAFF	TGCGCCAGCAGCCCGGACAGTTACACTGAAGCTTTCTTT
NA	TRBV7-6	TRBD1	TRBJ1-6	CASSYGQGIGSPLHF	TGTGCCAGCAGCTATGGACAGGGCATAGGTTCACCCCTCCACTTT
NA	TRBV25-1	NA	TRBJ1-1	CASSEFRGTGAFF	TGTGCCAGCAGTGAATTTCGCGGCACTGGGGCTTTCTTT
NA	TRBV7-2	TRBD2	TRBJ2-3	CASSLAVGGVDTQYF	TGTGCCAGCAGCTTAGCAGTCGGGGGGGTAGATACGCAGTATTTT
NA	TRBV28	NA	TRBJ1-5	CASSLPGNNQPQHF	TGTGCCAGCAGTCTCCCAGGGAACAATCAGCCCCAGCATTTT
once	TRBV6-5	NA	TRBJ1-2	CASSYRQPYGYTF	TGTGCCAGCAGTTATAGACAGCCCTATGGCTACACCTTC
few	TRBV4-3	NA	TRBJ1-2	CASSQDQVGSSLGYGYTF	TGCGCCAGCAGCCAAGATCAGGTTGGGAGTTCGCTTGGCTATGGCTACACCTTC
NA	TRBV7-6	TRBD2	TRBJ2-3	CASSLGTSGSTDTQYF	TGTGCCAGCAGCTTAGGGACTAGCGGCTCAACAGATACGCAGTATTTT
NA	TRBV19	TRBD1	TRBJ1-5	CASSLGGPNQPQHF	TGTGCCAGTAGTTTAGGGGGCCCCAATCAGCCCCAGCATTTT
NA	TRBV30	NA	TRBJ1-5	CAWSAGGSQPQHF	TGTGCCTGGAGTGCCGGGGGGAGTCAGCCCCAGCATTTT
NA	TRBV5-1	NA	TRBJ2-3	CASSLVPQTSQDGDTQYF	TGCGCCAGCAGCTTGGTTCCCCAAACTAGCCAAGATGGAGATACGCAGTATTTT
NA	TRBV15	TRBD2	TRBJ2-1	CATSSPGSGVYNEQFF	TGTGCCACCAGCAGCCCAGGAAGCGGGGTCTACAATGAGCAGTTCTTC
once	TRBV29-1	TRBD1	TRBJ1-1	CSVGTGVDTEAFF	TGCAGCGTTGGTACAGGGGTGGACACTGAAGCTTTCTTT
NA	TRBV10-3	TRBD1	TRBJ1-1	CAIRRTGQNTEAFF	TGTGCCATCAGGCGGACAGGACAGAACACTGAAGCTTTCTTT
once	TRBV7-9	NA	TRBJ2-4	CASSPQGDIQYF	TGTGCCAGCAGCCCACAGGGAGACATTCAGTACTTC
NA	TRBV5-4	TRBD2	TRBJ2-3	CASSLDPGGDTDTQYF	TGTGCCAGCAGCTTGGACCCGGGGGGGGACACAGATACGCAGTATTTT
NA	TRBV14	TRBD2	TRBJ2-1	CASSQDAFELAGAGNEQFF	TGTGCCAGCAGCCAAGATGCCTTTGAACTAGCGGGAGCCGGCAATGAGCAGTTCTTC
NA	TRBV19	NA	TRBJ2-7	CASRSQGTYEQYF	TGTGCCAGTAGGAGCCAGGGCACCTACGAGCAGTACTTC
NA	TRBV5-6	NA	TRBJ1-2	CASSPYLDNGYTF	TGTGCCAGCAGCCCCTACTTGGACAATGGCTACACCTTC
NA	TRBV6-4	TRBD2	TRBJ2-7	CASTRGRGGRCWTYEQYF	TGTGCCAGCACCAGAGGGCGGGGGGGCCGTTGTTGGACCTACGAGCAGTACTTC
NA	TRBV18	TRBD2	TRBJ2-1	CASSPYAGGREQFF	TGTGCCAGCTCACCCTACGCGGGGGGGCGGGAGCAGTTCTTC
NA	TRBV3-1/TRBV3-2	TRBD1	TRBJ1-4	CASSQTGQGQKLFF	TGTGCCAGCAGCCAAACCGGACAGGGCCAAAAACTGTTTTTT
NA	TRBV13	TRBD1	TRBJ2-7	CASSADRGIVYEQYF	TGTGCCAGCAGCGCAGACAGGGGAATTGTCTACGAGCAGTACTTC
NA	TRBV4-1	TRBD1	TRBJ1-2	CASSQDKRDSRFNYGYTF	TGCGCCAGCAGCCAAGATAAAAGGGACAGCCGATTTAACTATGGCTACACCTTC
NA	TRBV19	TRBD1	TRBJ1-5	CASRNDRAQPQHF	TGTGCCAGTAGAAACGACAGGGCTCAGCCCCAGCATTTT
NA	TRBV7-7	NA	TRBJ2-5	CASSLGGQPRETQYF	TGTGCCAGCAGCTTGGGCGGGCAACCCAGGGAGACCCAGTACTTC